This T cell receptor (beta chain) was retrieved from a study of siplizumab effects on memory and regulatory T cells. V was shortened by 0 bases and J by 0 bases, with 7 bases between the two germline ends. This CDR3 region has 15 residues. Germline values: CDR1 SGDLS, CDR2 YYNGEE. Generated by immunoSEQ multiplex PCR, the TCRdb table keeps only in-frame clones and is missing some. Counted here are fewer than 130,000 clones, roughly 92% occurring once; the ten biggest clones make up approximately 1.2%. This sequence joins TRBV9 and TRBJ1-3; D gene uncertain. Sequences were obtained from CD4+ T cells sorted from blood. The sequence was obtained from a human donor in good health. The CDR3 DNA follows: TGTGCCAGCAGCGTAGACCAGTACTCTGGAAACACCATATATTTT. Residues: CASSVDQYSGNTIYF.